This T cell receptor beta chain was identified during a study of blood T cells in healthy people across ages. It was approximately 10 milliliters of peripheral blood that were drawn from each donor. The sample holds many counts of this clonotype. As yet, its antigen is unknown. General study findings and limits: In long-lived donors, naive CD4+ cell counts and diversity exceeded those of aged donors.

A sample-barcoded 5' primer and a J-beta primer mix were used in a second PCR of about 7 to 12 cycles. MiXCR, run by TCRdb on the 5' RACE reads, gives a single entry per CDR3 protein. The data hold 550,000 to 750,000 distinct CDR3 sequences, with around 21% observed a single time. The sequencing sample was made of blood. This receptor was identified in a man aged 65-85 years in good health.

The CDR3 DNA reads as TGTGCCAGCAGCTTATACAGGGGGGAAGAGACCCAGTACTTC. This gives the protein CASSLYRGEETQYF. This chain joins TRBV7-6 and TRBJ2-5; TRBD1 aligns across 8 bases. The CDR3 covers 14 residues. With V trimmed by 2 bases and J by 3 bases, 2 bases remained unmatched. Looked up from germline, CDR1 is SGHVS and CDR2 is FNYEAQ.